The 17 T cell receptor beta chains below come from one sample, sequenced in a study of cytomegalovirus exposure and HLA in healthy donors listed by TCRdb under 2017. The library was produced with the immunoSEQ multiplex PCR assay. In its TCRdb copy, this immuneACCESS table keeps in-frame sequences only and misses some clones. Where compared with another copy, unresolved V genes explain less than half of these, and the others have no known cause. Counted in this sample were 250,000 to 350,000 clones; approximately 86% of them appeared once. In total, the top ten clones hold roughly 0.96% of the sample. The sample consisted of PBMCs. These receptors were collected from a man aged 25 to 40 in good health and CMV-seronegative.

V is TRBV5-6 and J is TRBJ2-3; 8 bases fit TRBD1. The germline gives CDR1 SGHDT, CDR2 YYEEEE. Losses at the gene ends were 2 bases for V and 1 base for J; bases not matched to a gene: 6. The CDR3 spans 16 residues. The CDR3 region has the DNA TGTGCCAGCAGCTTAGAGACAGGGGACCGCACAGATACGCAGTATTTT. This codes for CASSLETGDRTDTQYF.

This clone was picked up one time. The chain links TRBV9 to TRBJ1-2, with 8 bases aligning to TRBD1. The V gene end was trimmed by 2 bases and the J gene end by 4 bases; junction bases not matched to a gene: 4. The CDR3 spans 14 residues. Germline V gives CDR1 SGDLS, CDR2 YYNGEE. For the CDR3, the DNA is TGTGCCAGCAGCGTGACAGGGGACATCTATGGCTACACCTTC. Amino acids: CASSVTGDIYGYTF.

The chain combines TRBV2 with TRBJ1-2; 9 nucleotides line up with TRBD1. V lost 7 bases to trimming and J lost 4 bases; unmatched junction nucleotides: 10. Looked up from germline, CDR1 is SNHLY and CDR2 is FYNNEI. The CDR3 covers 15 residues. CDR3 DNA: TGTGCCAGCACCACCCCCGGGACAGGGATCTATGGCTACACCTTC. This encodes CASTTPGTGIYGYTF.

This sequence joins TRBV10-1 and TRBJ2-5; D not resolved. V lost 3 bases, J lost 0 bases, and 5 bases lay in between. The germline V gene encodes CDR1 WNHNN and CDR2 SYGVQD (reference sequence). CDR3 length equals 13 residues. CDR3 in DNA: TGCGCCAGCAGTGAACAGCACCAAGAGACCCAGTACTTC. It codes for CASSEQHQETQYF.

J is TRBJ1-1 and V is TRBV2, with TRBD1 matching over 7 bases. Trimming cost V 6 bases and J 6 bases; bases outside gene matches: 4. From germline, CDR1 is SNHLY and CDR2 FYNNEI. CDR3 size: 12 residues. The CDR3 DNA sequence: TGTGCCAGCAGCCTAGGACAGGCTGAAGCTTTCTTT. Translating gives CASSLGQAEAFF.

The V gene is TRBV27, the J gene TRBJ2-7; tentative D call: TRBD2 (7 bases). CDR3 length equals 13 residues. Germline CDR1 is MNHEY and CDR2 is SMNVEV (reference sequence). Trimming cost V 6 bases and J 8 bases, with 17 bases left between them. CDR3: CASRGGLAQQQYF. As DNA, the CDR3 is TGTGCCAGCAGGGGGGGGCTAGCTCAACAGCAGTACTTC.

The J gene is TRBJ1-1, the V gene TRBV4-3; D is possibly TRBD1 (6 bases). V lost 4 bases and J lost 1, with 13 bases in between. The CDR3 extends over 15 amino acids. Germline CDR1 reads LGHNA; CDR2 reads YSLEER. The CDR3 protein is CASSLEQGQNTEAFF. As DNA, the CDR3 is TGCGCCAGCAGCCTGGAACAGGGTCAGAACACTGAAGCTTTCTTT.

The CDR3 protein is CASSHPTRDTTDTQYF. CDR3 in DNA: TGCGCCAGCAGCCACCCCACCCGGGACACCACAGATACGCAGTATTTT. This rearrangement joins TRBV4-1 to TRBJ2-3; D perhaps matches TRBD1 (6 bases). Per the germline V gene, CDR1 is MGHRA and CDR2 is YSYEKL. CDR3 length: 16 amino acids. The V gene lost 3 bases and the J gene lost 2 bases, with 15 bases spanning the gap.

J is TRBJ1-4 and V is TRBV5-4, with a tentative D call TRBD1 (6 bases). This CDR3 region has 15 residues. V dropped 0 bases and J dropped 7 bases, with 13 bases sitting between them. CDR1 is SGHNT and CDR2 is YYREEE in the germline V gene (reference sequence). DNA for the CDR3: TGTGCCAGCAGCTTGGATATGGGGGGGGCTGAAAAACTGTTTTTT. It codes for CASSLDMGGAEKLFF.

This chain links TRBV6-5 with TRBJ1-1; the D gene is possibly TRBD1 (6 bases). CDR3 size: 13 residues. V was pared by 1 base and J by 5 bases, with 8 bases between. CDR1 and CDR2 (germline): MNHEY, SVGAGI. The CDR3 region is CASSYLGGTEAFF. The CDR3 DNA reads as TGTGCCAGCAGTTACTTAGGGGGAACTGAAGCTTTCTTT.

The chain employs TRBV5-1 and TRBJ2-7; 9 positions match TRBD1. Germline assignment: CDR1 SGHRS and CDR2 YFSETQ. J gave up 3 bases and V 4 bases, and 8 bases lay outside the gene matches. The CDR3 has 15 amino acids. CDR3 sequence (DNA): TGCGCCAGCAGCCAGGCCCCGGGACAGGGCTACGAGCAGTACTTC. It encodes CASSQAPGQGYEQYF.

This clone was seen a few times. CDR3 amino acids: CASSPPLLYGYTF. The CDR3 DNA reads TGTGCCAGCTCACCACCTCTCCTCTATGGCTACACCTTC. The chain joins TRBV18 to TRBJ1-2; D is undetermined. Germline V gene sequence: CDR1 KGHSH, CDR2 LQKENI. The V gene lost 0 bases and the J gene lost 4 bases, with 6 bases spanning the gap. The CDR3 runs to 13 residues. The full variable domain, with the rest looked up from reference TRBV18 and TRBJ1-2, is NAGVMQNPRHLVRRRGQEARLRCSPMKGHSHVYWYRQLPEEGLKFMVYLQKENIIDESGMPKERFSAEFPKEGPSILRIQQVVRGDSAAYFCASSPPLLYGYTFGSGTRLTVV.

This clone was seen just once. This chain links TRBV19 with TRBJ2-7; 8 bases align to TRBD1. The CDR3 has 13 amino acids. Germline loops: CDR1 LNHDA, CDR2 SQIVND (reference sequence). Trimming took 1 base from V and 6 from J; bases not matched to a gene: 2. This CDR3 reads CASSIAGGGEQYF. CDR3 nucleotides: TGTGCCAGTAGTATAGCAGGGGGCGGCGAGCAGTACTTC.

This clone was seen a handful of times. The J gene is TRBJ2-7, the V gene TRBV4-1; perhaps TRBD1 as D (6 bases). The CDR3 is made up of 16 amino acids. The V gene's germline CDR1 is MGHRA and CDR2 YSYEKL. Trimming shortened V by 0 bases and J by 5 bases, and 17 bases separated the two germline ends. CDR3 residues: CASSQDEAGAINEQYF. The CDR3 DNA sequence: TGCGCCAGCAGCCAAGATGAGGCAGGGGCAATCAACGAGCAGTACTTC.

The count of this clone is one. The rearrangement uses TRBV30 and TRBJ2-2; 11 nucleotides line up with TRBD1. The germline V gene has CDR1 GTSNPN and CDR2 SVGIG (reference sequence). Germline trimming cut 2 bases from V and 8 bases from J; bases unmatched to any gene: 4. This CDR3 region has 14 residues. CDR3 sequence reads: CAWSRDRGRGELFF. The CDR3, as DNA: TGTGCCTGGAGTAGGGACAGGGGGAGGGGGGAGCTGTTTTTT.

The genes are TRBV18 and TRBJ1-1; D unresolved. This CDR3 region has 12 residues. Trimming took 3 bases from V and 11 from J, leaving 13 bases between them. Germline CDR1 KGHSH, CDR2 LQKENI. The CDR3: CASSPDSRRAFF. Here the CDR3 DNA reads TGTGCCAGCTCACCGGACTCACGGCGGGCTTTCTTT.

V and J are TRBV19 and TRBJ2-7, with D possibly TRBD1 on 5 matching bases. Germline V CDR1 and CDR2: LNHDA, SQIVND (reference sequence). The CDR3 spans 14 residues. V was cut by 5 bases and J by 0 bases, with 11 bases left in between. The CDR3 nucleotides are TGTGCCAGTAGTCCGACAGTGAGCTCCTACGAGCAGTACTTC. It codes for CASSPTVSSYEQYF.